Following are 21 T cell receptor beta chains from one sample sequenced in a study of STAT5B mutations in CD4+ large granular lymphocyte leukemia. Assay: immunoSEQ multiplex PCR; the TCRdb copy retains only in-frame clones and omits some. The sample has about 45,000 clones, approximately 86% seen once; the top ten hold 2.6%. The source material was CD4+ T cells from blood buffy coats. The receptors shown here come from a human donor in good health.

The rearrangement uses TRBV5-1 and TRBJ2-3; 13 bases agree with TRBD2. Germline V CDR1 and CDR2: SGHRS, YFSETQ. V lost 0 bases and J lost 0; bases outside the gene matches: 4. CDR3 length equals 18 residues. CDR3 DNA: TGCGCCAGCAGCTTGGTACTAGCGGGAGGGACTAGCACAGATACGCAGTATTTT. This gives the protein CASSLVLAGGTSTDTQYF.

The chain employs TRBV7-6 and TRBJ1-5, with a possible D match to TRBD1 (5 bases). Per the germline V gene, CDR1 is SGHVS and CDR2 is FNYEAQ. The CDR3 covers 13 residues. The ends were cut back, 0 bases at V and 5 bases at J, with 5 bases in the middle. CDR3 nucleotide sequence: TGTGCCAGCAGCTTAGCGGGGGATCAGCCCCAGCATTTT. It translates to CASSLAGDQPQHF.

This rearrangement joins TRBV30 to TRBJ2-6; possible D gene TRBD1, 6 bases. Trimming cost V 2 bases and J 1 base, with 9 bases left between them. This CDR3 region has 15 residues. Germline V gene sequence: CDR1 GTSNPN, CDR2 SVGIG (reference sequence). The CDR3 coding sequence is TGTGCCTGGAGTACAGGGCGGTCTGGGGCCAACGTCCTGACTTTC. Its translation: CAWSTGRSGANVLTF.

CDR3 loop: CASSEIRTASYEQYF. The CDR3 region has the DNA TGTGCCAGCAGTGAAATTAGAACAGCGTCCTACGAGCAGTACTTC. This chain links TRBV6-1 with TRBJ2-7, with D hard to call. Germline assignment: CDR1 MNHNS and CDR2 SASEGT. CDR3 size: 15 residues. The ends were cut back, 2 bases at V and 1 base at J, with 12 bases in the middle.

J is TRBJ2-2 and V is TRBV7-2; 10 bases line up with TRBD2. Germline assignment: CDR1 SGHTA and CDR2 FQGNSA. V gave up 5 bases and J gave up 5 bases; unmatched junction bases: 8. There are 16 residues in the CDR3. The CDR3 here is CASSGIVTSGTGELFF. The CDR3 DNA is TGTGCCAGCAGCGGGATTGTGACTAGCGGGACCGGGGAGCTGTTTTTT. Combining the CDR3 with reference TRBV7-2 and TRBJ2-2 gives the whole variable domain GAGVSQSPSNKVTEKGKDVELRCDPISGHTALYWYRQSLGQGLEFLIYFQGNSAPDKSGLPSDRFSAERTGGSVSTLTIQRTQQEDSAVYLCASSGIVTSGTGELFFGEGSRLTVL.

The chain's CDR3 is CASSRTSGSTDTQYF. The DNA of the CDR3 is TGTGCCAGCAGCCGGACTAGCGGGAGCACAGATACGCAGTATTTT. The V call is TRBV4-2, the J call TRBJ2-3; 11 bases are a match to TRBD2. The CDR3 length is 15 residues. CDR1 is LGHNA and CDR2 is YNFKEQ in the germline V gene. Trimming at V came to 4 bases and at J to 0 bases, leaving 0 bases not matched to a gene.

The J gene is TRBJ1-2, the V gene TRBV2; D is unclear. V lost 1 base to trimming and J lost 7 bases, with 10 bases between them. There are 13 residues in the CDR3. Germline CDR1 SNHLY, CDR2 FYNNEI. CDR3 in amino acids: CASSEGPWSGYTF. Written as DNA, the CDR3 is TGTGCCAGCAGTGAAGGGCCCTGGAGTGGCTACACCTTC. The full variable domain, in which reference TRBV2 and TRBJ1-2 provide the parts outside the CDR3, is EPEVTQTPSHQVTQMGQEVILRCVPISNHLYFYWYRQILGQKVEFLVSFYNNEISEKSEIFDDQFSVERPDGSNFTLKIRSTKLEDSAMYFCASSEGPWSGYTFGSGTRLTVV.

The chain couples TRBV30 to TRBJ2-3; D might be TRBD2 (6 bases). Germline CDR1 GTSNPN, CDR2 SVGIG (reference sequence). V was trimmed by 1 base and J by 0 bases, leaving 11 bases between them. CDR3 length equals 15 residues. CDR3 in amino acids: CAWSGGTSSTDTQYF. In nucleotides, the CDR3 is TGTGCCTGGAGTGGCGGGACCTCGAGCACAGATACGCAGTATTTT.

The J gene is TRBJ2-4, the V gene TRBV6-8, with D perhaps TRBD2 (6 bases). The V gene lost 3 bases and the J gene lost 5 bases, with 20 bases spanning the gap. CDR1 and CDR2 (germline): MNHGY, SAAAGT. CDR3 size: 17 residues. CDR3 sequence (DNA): TGTGCCAGCAGTTATCCAGGACGCCGGAGGGATGAAAACATTCAGTACTTC. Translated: CASSYPGRRRDENIQYF.

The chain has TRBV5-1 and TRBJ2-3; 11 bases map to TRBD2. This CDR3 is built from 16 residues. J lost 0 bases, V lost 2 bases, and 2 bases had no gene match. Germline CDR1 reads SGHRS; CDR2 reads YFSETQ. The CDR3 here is CASSFGTSGSTDTQYF. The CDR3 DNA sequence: TGCGCCAGCAGCTTCGGGACTAGCGGCAGCACAGATACGCAGTATTTT.

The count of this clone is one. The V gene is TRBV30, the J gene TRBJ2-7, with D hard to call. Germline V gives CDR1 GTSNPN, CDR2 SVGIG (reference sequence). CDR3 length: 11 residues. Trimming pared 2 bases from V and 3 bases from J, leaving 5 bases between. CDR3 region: CAWSHGYEQYF. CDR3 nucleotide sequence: TGTGCCTGGAGTCATGGCTACGAGCAGTACTTC. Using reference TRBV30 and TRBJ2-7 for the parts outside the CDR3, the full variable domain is SQTIHQWPATLVQPVGSPLSLECTVEGTSNPNLYWYRQAAGRGLQLLFYSVGIGQISSEVPQNLSASRPQDRQFILSSKKLLLSDSGFYLCAWSHGYEQYFGPGTRLTVT.

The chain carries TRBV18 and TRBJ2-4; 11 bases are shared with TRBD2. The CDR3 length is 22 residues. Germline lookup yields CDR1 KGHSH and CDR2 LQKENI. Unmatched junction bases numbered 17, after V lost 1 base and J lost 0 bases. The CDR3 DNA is TGTGCCAGCTCACCACGAATTACCGGGACTAGCGGAGGGACTTTAGCCAAAAACATTCAGTACTTC. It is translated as CASSPRITGTSGGTLAKNIQYF. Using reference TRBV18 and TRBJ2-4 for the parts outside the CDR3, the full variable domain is NAGVMQNPRHLVRRRGQEARLRCSPMKGHSHVYWYRQLPEEGLKFMVYLQKENIIDESGMPKERFSAEFPKEGPSILRIQQVVRGDSAAYFCASSPRITGTSGGTLAKNIQYFGAGTRLSVL.

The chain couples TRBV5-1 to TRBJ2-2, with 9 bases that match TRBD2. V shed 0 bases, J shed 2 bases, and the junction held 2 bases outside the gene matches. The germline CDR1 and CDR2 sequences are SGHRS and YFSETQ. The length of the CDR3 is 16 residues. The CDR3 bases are TGCGCCAGCAGCTTGGTACTAGCGGGTAACACCGGGGAGCTGTTTTTT. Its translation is CASSLVLAGNTGELFF. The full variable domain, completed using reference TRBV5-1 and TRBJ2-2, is KAGVTQTPRYLIKTRGQQVTLSCSPISGHRSVSWYQQTPGQGLQFLFEYFSETQRNKGNFPGRFSGRQFSNSRSEMNVSTLELGDSALYLCASSLVLAGNTGELFFGEGSRLTVL.

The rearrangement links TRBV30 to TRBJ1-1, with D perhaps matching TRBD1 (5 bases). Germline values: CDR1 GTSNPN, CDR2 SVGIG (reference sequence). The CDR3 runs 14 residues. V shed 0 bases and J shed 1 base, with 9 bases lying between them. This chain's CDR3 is CAWSVWGENTEAFF. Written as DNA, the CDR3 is TGTGCCTGGAGTGTGTGGGGCGAGAACACTGAAGCTTTCTTT.

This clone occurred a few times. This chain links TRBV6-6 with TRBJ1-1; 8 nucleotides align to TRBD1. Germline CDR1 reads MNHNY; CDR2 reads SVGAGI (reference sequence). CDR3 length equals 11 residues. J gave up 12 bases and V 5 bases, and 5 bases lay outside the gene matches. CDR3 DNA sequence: TGTGCCAGCAGTGAGGACAGGGATCCTTTCTTT. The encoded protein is CASSEDRDPFF.

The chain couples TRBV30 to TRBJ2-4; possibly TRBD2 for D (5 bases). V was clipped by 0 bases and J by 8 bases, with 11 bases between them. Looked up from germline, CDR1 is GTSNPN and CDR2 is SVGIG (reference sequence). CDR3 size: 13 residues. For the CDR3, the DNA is TGTGCCTGGAGTGTGGGCAGAGCGGACATTCAGTACTTC. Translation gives CAWSVGRADIQYF.

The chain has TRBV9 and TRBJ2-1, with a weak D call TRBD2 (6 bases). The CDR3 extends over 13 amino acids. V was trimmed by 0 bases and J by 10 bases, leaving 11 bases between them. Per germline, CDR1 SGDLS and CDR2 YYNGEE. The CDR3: CASSVEWGREQFF. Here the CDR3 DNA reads TGTGCCAGCAGCGTAGAATGGGGGAGGGAGCAGTTCTTC.

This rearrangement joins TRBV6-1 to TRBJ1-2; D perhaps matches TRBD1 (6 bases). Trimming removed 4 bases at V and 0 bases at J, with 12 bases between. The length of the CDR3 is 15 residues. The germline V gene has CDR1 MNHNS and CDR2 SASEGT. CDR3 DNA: TGTGCCAGCAGTGGTTGGACAGACACTAACTATGGCTACACCTTC. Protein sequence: CASSGWTDTNYGYTF.

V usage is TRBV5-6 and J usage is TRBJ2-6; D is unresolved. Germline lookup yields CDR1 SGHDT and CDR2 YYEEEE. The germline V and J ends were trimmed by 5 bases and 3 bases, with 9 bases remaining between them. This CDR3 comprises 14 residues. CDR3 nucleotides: TGTGCCAGCAGTTTCATTGTTGGGGCCAACGTCCTGACTTTC. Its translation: CASSFIVGANVLTF.

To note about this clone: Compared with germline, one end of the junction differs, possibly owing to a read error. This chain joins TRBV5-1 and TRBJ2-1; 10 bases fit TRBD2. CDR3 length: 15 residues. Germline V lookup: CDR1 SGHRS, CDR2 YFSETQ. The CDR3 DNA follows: TGCGCCAGCAGCTTGGGCACTAGCGGGATCAATGGGCAGTTCTTC. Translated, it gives CASSLGTSGINGQFF.

CDR3 sequence reads: CASTRRGPEGEAFF. The CDR3 DNA sequence: TGTGCCAGTACTCGCCGAGGACCGGAGGGGGAAGCTTTCTTT. The rearrangement links TRBV19 to TRBJ1-1, with D perhaps TRBD1 (5 bases). Germline values: CDR1 LNHDA, CDR2 SQIVND (reference sequence). With 7 bases removed from V and 8 bases from J, the gap between germline ends came to 20 bases. CDR3 size: 14 residues.